This entry is about one TCR beta chain. Antigen specificity is unknown. The V and J ends lost 2 bases and 2 bases respectively, with 15 bases between them. Germline lookup yields CDR1 MNHEY and CDR2 SVGAGI. This CDR3 has 16 residues. CD45RO-negative, CCR7-positively selected cells formed the naive CD8 fraction, excluding terminally differentiated effector memory CD45RA+ cells. This specimen comes from a study of shared clonotypes between healthy human individuals. Overall study findings and caveats: Tissues were not sampled, only blood, and their repertoires likely differ. Memory subsets had estimated richness that was generally smaller than that of naive subsets.

TCRdb keeps only in-frame clones here, not all; method: immunoSEQ multiplex PCR. The sample lists 1.5 million to 2.5 million clones, about 94% occurring once. Sequencing used naive CD8+ T cells sorted from blood. This rearrangement joins TRBV6-5 to TRBJ2-5, with D unclear. This receptor was obtained from a man aged 18 to 35 in good health. The CDR3 loop is CASSYVLAGPQETQYF. In nucleotides, the CDR3 is TGTGCCAGCAGTTACGTTCTCGCAGGACCACAAGAGACCCAGTACTTC.